These 22 T cell receptor beta chains share one sample of origin, sequenced in a study of technical replicates of blood from a few donors. This table comes from immunoSEQ multiplex PCR, and its TCRdb copy is limited to in-frame clones, with some not included. The repertoire holds around 81,000 clones, with roughly four fifths as singletons. Input material: PBMCs. Every receptor here comes from a human donor in good health. Some clones in this sample may be carry-over from other donors' samples.

This chain links TRBV2 with TRBJ1-6; TRBD1 is a possible D gene (5 bases). This CDR3 has 13 amino acids. The germline CDR1 and CDR2 sequences are SNHLY and FYNNEI. Trimming left V 7 bases short and J 6 bases short, with 10 bases between. As DNA, the CDR3 is TGTGCCAGCACAAGGCAGGGTAATTCACCCCTCCACTTT. Its protein is CASTRQGNSPLHF.

This clone was found once. The J gene is TRBJ2-2, the V gene TRBV9, with D perhaps TRBD1 (5 bases). CDR3 length: 16 residues. The ends were cut back, 6 bases at V and 0 bases at J, with 15 bases in the middle. CDR1 SGDLS and CDR2 YYNGEE come from the germline V gene. CDR3 amino acids: CASTMDPTANTGELFF. CDR3 coding DNA: TGTGCCAGCACCATGGACCCGACAGCGAACACCGGGGAGCTGTTTTTT.

The chain combines TRBV11-3 with TRBJ2-6; no reliable D call. The germline V gene encodes CDR1 SGHNT and CDR2 YENEEA. This CDR3 has 14 residues. The V end was cut by 2 bases, the J end by 4 bases, with 6 bases between. CDR3: CASSLLGGANVLTF. For the CDR3, the DNA is TGTGCCAGCAGCTTATTGGGCGGGGCCAACGTCCTGACTTTC.

This chain uses TRBV5-1 with TRBJ2-7; unclear D gene. There are 14 residues in the CDR3. CDR1 and CDR2 (germline): SGHRS, YFSETQ. Trimming left V 0 bases short and J 3 bases short, with 10 bases between. In DNA form, the CDR3 reads TGCGCCAGCAGCTTGGCCTTTGCAGACTACGAGCAGTACTTC. Protein sequence: CASSLAFADYEQYF.

V is TRBV10-3 and J is TRBJ1-4; weak D call: TRBD1 (5 bases). This CDR3 has 13 residues. V was trimmed by 3 bases and J by 10 bases, leaving 12 bases between them. Germline-derived CDR1 and CDR2 are ENHRY and SYGVKD. The CDR3 region is CAISEQEGVKLFF. The CDR3 region has the DNA TGTGCCATCAGTGAACAGGAGGGAGTAAAACTGTTTTTT.

This rearrangement joins TRBV7-2 to TRBJ2-3; D unclear. This CDR3 is 11 amino acids long. V was shortened by 3 bases and J by 5 bases, with 3 bases between the two germline ends. Per the germline V gene, CDR1 is SGHTA and CDR2 is FQGNSA. The CDR3 sequence: CASSFGDTQYF. As DNA, the CDR3 is TGTGCCAGCAGCTTCGGAGATACGCAGTATTTT.

This chain connects TRBV5-4 to TRBJ2-1; D possibly corresponds to TRBD2 (6 bases). Germline V gives CDR1 SGHNT, CDR2 YYREEE (reference sequence). V lost 2 bases, J lost 6 bases, and 12 bases lay in between. This CDR3 comprises 14 residues. The CDR3 spells CASSFEGGLNEQFF. The CDR3 DNA reads as TGTGCCAGCAGCTTCGAGGGAGGCCTCAATGAGCAGTTCTTC.

CDR3 sequence: CASRAGTGVANEQYF. The CDR3, as DNA: TGTGCCAGCAGGGCCGGGACAGGCGTCGCGAACGAGCAGTACTTC. This chain links TRBV7-9 with TRBJ2-7; 8 nucleotides match TRBD1. Germline CDR1 and CDR2: SEHNR and FQNEAQ (reference sequence). V dropped 6 bases and J dropped 5; count of bases not matched to a gene: 12. This CDR3 is 15 amino acids long.

CDR3 amino acids: CASRRPDNLNYGYTF. The CDR3 nucleotides read TGTGCCAGCAGGCGTCCGGACAATTTAAACTATGGCTACACCTTC. J is TRBJ1-2 and V is TRBV9; weak D call: TRBD1 (5 bases). The CDR3 spans 15 residues. The V and J ends lost 5 bases and 2 bases respectively, with 16 bases between them. Germline lookup yields CDR1 SGDLS and CDR2 YYNGEE.

The gene calls are TRBV5-3 and TRBJ1-5; the D is unclear. TRBV5-3 qualifies as an ORF whose function is uncertain. The CDR3 runs to 16 residues. Between the trimmed V and J ends, which lost 0 bases and 8 bases, there was a span of 18 bases. CDR3 residues: CARSLAWSVLCEPQHF. The CDR3 coding sequence is TGTGCCAGAAGCTTGGCATGGTCAGTCCTTTGTGAGCCCCAGCATTTT.

The J gene is TRBJ2-1, the V gene TRBV7-2, with TRBD1 identical over 7 bases. CDR1 is SGHTA, CDR2 FQGNSA, per germline. The CDR3 contains 17 residues. V gave up 1 base and J gave up 4 bases; unmatched junction bases: 10. The CDR3 DNA sequence: TGTGCCAGCAGCTTAGGGGGGTGGACAGGTAAATACAATGAGCAGTTCTTC. Translation: CASSLGGWTGKYNEQFF.

V usage is TRBV7-9 and J usage is TRBJ1-2, with D unresolved. Trimming removed 0 bases from V and 4 bases from J, with 9 bases in between. The CDR3 runs to 14 residues. CDR1 and CDR2 (germline): SEHNR, FQNEAQ (reference sequence). The CDR3 loop is CASSLALAVYGYTF. DNA of the CDR3: TGTGCCAGCAGCTTAGCGCTGGCAGTCTATGGCTACACCTTC.

Here the CDR3 reads CASSPDNWGNEIGAEAFF. The CDR3 DNA sequence: TGCGCCAGCAGCCCGGACAATTGGGGCAACGAGATAGGCGCTGAAGCTTTCTTT. The chain uses TRBV4-3 and TRBJ1-1; possibly TRBD1 for D (5 bases). V was shortened by 4 bases and J by 6 bases, with 27 bases between the two germline ends. CDR1 LGHNA and CDR2 YSLEER come from the germline V gene. The CDR3 totals 18 residues.

The chain carries TRBV4-3 and TRBJ1-4; no reliable D call. Trimming left V 0 bases short and J 8 bases short, with 13 bases between. In germline, CDR1 is LGHNA, CDR2 YSLEER. This CDR3 has 15 amino acids. Here the CDR3 reads CASSQEPGIGEKLFF. The CDR3 DNA is TGCGCCAGCAGCCAAGAACCGGGAATAGGGGAAAAACTGTTTTTT.

This chain uses TRBV30 with TRBJ2-7; TRBD1 aligns across 9 bases. V was pared by 1 base and J by 5 bases, with 6 bases of the junction left unmatched. The V gene's germline CDR1 is GTSNPN and CDR2 SVGIG (reference sequence). The CDR3 spans 14 residues. CDR3 in DNA: TGTGCCTGGAGTGCCACAGGGGGCGCGGACGAGCAGTACTTC. Amino acid sequence: CAWSATGGADEQYF.

J is TRBJ2-3 and V is TRBV9; 7 positions agree with TRBD1. The V gene's germline CDR1 is SGDLS and CDR2 YYNGEE. V was pared by 1 base and J by 6 bases, with 14 bases of the junction left unmatched. This CDR3 comprises 17 residues. CDR3 bases: TGTGCCAGCAGCGTAACGGCGTGGGGACAGAGGACCGATACGCAGTATTTT. Encoded protein: CASSVTAWGQRTDTQYF. The whole variable domain, remainder taken from reference TRBV9 and TRBJ2-3, is DSGVTQTPKHLITATGQRVTLRCSPRSGDLSVYWYQQSLDQGLQFLIQYYNGEERAKGNILERFSAQQFPDLHSELNLSSLELGDSALYFCASSVTAWGQRTDTQYFGPGTRLTVL.

This clone has only a few counts. The rearrangement uses TRBV15 and TRBJ1-2; TRBD1 agrees at 7 bases. CDR1 LNHNV and CDR2 YYDKDF come from the germline V gene (reference sequence). J lost 8 bases, V lost 1 base, and 13 bases had no gene match. This CDR3 comprises 16 residues. Written as DNA, the CDR3 is TGTGCCACCAGCAGAGGAACCGGGACAGCCACTATGGGCTACACCTTC. Protein: CATSRGTGTATMGYTF.

This chain uses TRBV6-5 with TRBJ2-3; D perhaps matches TRBD2 (5 bases). V lost 4 bases and J 4 bases, leaving 9 bases between the germline ends. Per germline, CDR1 MNHEY and CDR2 SVGAGI. The CDR3 length is 13 residues. The CDR3 protein is CASSSPLADTQYF. In nucleotides, the CDR3 is TGTGCCAGCAGTTCCCCACTAGCAGATACGCAGTATTTT.

The V gene is TRBV5-1, the J gene TRBJ2-2; perhaps TRBD2 as D (6 bases). Per germline, CDR1 SGHRS and CDR2 YFSETQ. This CDR3 has 15 residues. V dropped 5 bases and J dropped 1 base, with 12 bases sitting between them. The CDR3 DNA follows: TGCGCCAGCAGTGGTCTTAGCGGGAACACCGGGGAGCTGTTTTTT. This encodes CASSGLSGNTGELFF.

In this sample, this clone turned up a few times. The chain carries TRBV7-9 and TRBJ1-5; D is ambiguous. The CDR3 is 12 amino acids. Trimming took off 5 bases at V and 2 bases at J, with 4 bases between the two ends. Germline loops: CDR1 SEHNR, CDR2 FQNEAQ (reference sequence). CDR3 DNA sequence: TGTGCCAGCAGCCGGGGCAATCAGCCCCAGCATTTT. It specifies CASSRGNQPQHF.

This chain joins TRBV6-5 and TRBJ2-7; D is unclear. The V and J ends lost 6 bases and 2 bases respectively, with 5 bases between them. The CDR3 contains 11 residues. CDR1 is MNHEY and CDR2 is SVGAGI in the germline V gene. CDR3 region: CASRSAYEQYF. CDR3 sequence (DNA): TGTGCCAGCAGGTCAGCCTACGAGCAGTACTTC.

This rearrangement joins TRBV2 to TRBJ2-1; 12 bases are shared with TRBD2. After removal of 9 bases from V and 4 bases from J, the junction contained 7 bases not matched to a gene. CDR3 length equals 15 residues. Germline lookup yields CDR1 SNHLY and CDR2 FYNNEI. In nucleotides, the CDR3 is TGTGCCAGTAAGGGGGGGACTAGCGGGTACAATGAGCAGTTCTTC. It is translated as CASKGGTSGYNEQFF.